This is a list of T cell receptor beta chains from one sample in a study of control samples from healthy donors and cancer patients. The table came from immunoSEQ multiplex PCR; TCRdb's copy has only in-frame clones and leaves some out. Of around 130,000 clones detected, about 94% appear once; the ten largest clones hold roughly 4%. Sequenced input: blood. The receptors derive from a man in his thirties or forties in good health. CDR3s include the opening cysteine and the closing phenylalanine or tryptophan. D genes are given only for firm matches. Clone sizes are given selectively: once, few, many, or a class where the clone is expanded.

D gene	CDR3 length	J gene	clone size	V gene	CDR3 DNA	CDR3 protein
TRBD2	15	TRBJ2-7	once	TRBV9	TGTGCCAGCAGCGTACTTCCTAGCGGGGGGGACGAGCAGTACTTC	CASSVLPSGGDEQYF
NA	13	TRBJ2-1	NA	TRBV28	TGTGCCAGCAGGCCTCAGGGGTCGGATGAGCAGTTCTTC	CASRPQGSDEQFF
NA	15	TRBJ1-4	NA	TRBV5-5	TGTGCCAGCAGCCCGATCATTGCAACTAATGAAAAACTGTTTTTT	CASSPIIATNEKLFF
TRBD1	16	TRBJ1-4	NA	TRBV28	TGTGCCAGCAGTTCTCCCCAGGGGGAGGATAATGAAAAACTGTTTTTT	CASSSPQGEDNEKLFF
NA	13	TRBJ2-7	NA	TRBV28	TGTGCCAGCAGTTGGAGGAACTCCTACGAGCAGTACTTC	CASSWRNSYEQYF
NA	14	TRBJ2-3	NA	TRBV25-1	TGTGCCAGCAGTGTGGGGGGCGGCACAGATACGCAGTATTTT	CASSVGGGTDTQYF
TRBD2	16	TRBJ2-5	NA	TRBV10-2	TGCGCCAGCAGTCTTGGACTAGCGGGGGGGCAGGAGACCCAGTACTTC	CASSLGLAGGQETQYF
NA	15	TRBJ1-2	NA	TRBV5-4	TGTGCCAGCAGCACCACCGGACTGTCGAACTATGGCTACACCTTC	CASSTTGLSNYGYTF
NA	15	TRBJ1-2	NA	TRBV5-1	TGCGCCAGCGAGACGGGAGTCCCTCCTAACTATGGCTACACCTTC	CASETGVPPNYGYTF
NA	15	TRBJ1-3	NA	TRBV28	TGTGCCAGCAGTTTAGTGGGCAAAACTGGAAACACCATATATTTT	CASSLVGKTGNTIYF
NA	13	TRBJ2-2	few	TRBV27	TGTGCCAGCAGTTACGGTGGCCCCGGGGAGCTGTTTTTT	CASSYGGPGELFF
NA	14	TRBJ1-6	once	TRBV2	TGTGCCAGCAGTTGGGACATGATCGGTTCACCCCTCCACTTT	CASSWDMIGSPLHF
NA	13	TRBJ1-2	NA	TRBV30	TGTGCCTGGAGTGCTGGGTGGACAGATGGCTACACCTTC	CAWSAGWTDGYTF
TRBD2	18	TRBJ2-5	once	TRBV6-1	TGTGCCAGCAGTGAAGGAACTAGCGGGGGGACTCGACTGGAGACCCAGTACTTC	CASSEGTSGGTRLETQYF
TRBD2	16	TRBJ2-5	NA	TRBV5-1	TGCGCCAGCGGCGTCGGCGGACTAGCTCTAGAGGAGACCCAGTACTTC	CASGVGGLALEETQYF
TRBD2	13	TRBJ2-7	NA	TRBV10-1	TGCGCCAGCAGTGAGTCGGGAGGGAACCAGCAGTACTTC	CASSESGGNQQYF